The 6 T cell receptor beta chains in this list originate from one sample, sequenced in a study of cytomegalovirus exposure and HLA in healthy donors. PCR used 60 Vbeta primers and 13 Jbeta primers. Produced via immunoSEQ multiplex PCR; TCRdb's table is partial and in-frame only. The sample consists of 150,000 to 200,000 clones, around 81% of them appearing once. Specimen: PBMCs. The receptors come from a woman aged 18-29 years in good health and CMV-seropositive.

This clone has only a few counts. The chain carries TRBV6-4 and TRBJ2-3; possibly TRBD2 for D (5 bases). The CDR3 loop spans 13 amino acids. Trimming shortened V by 2 bases and J by 4 bases, and 7 bases separated the two germline ends. The germline V gene has CDR1 MRHNA and CDR2 SNTAGT. CDR3 amino acids: CASSDKEADTQYF. In DNA, the CDR3 is TGTGCCAGCAGTGACAAGGAGGCAGATACGCAGTATTTT.

The rearrangement joins TRBV9 to TRBJ2-5; the match to TRBD2 covers 8 bases. CDR1 is SGDLS, CDR2 YYNGEE, per germline. This CDR3 comprises 16 residues. V trimming: 0 bases; J trimming: 3 bases; junction bases outside the gene matches: 7. This CDR3 is CASSVAGRGAEETQYF. In nucleotides, the CDR3 is TGTGCCAGCAGCGTAGCTGGGCGGGGGGCCGAAGAGACCCAGTACTTC.

The chain links TRBV7-2 to TRBJ1-2, with TRBD1 identical over 7 bases. The germline gives CDR1 SGHTA, CDR2 FQGNSA. Losses at the gene ends were 6 bases for V and 4 bases for J; bases not matched to a gene: 14. This CDR3 region has 16 residues. CDR3 amino acids: CASRLQQGWQSYGYTF. The CDR3 bases are TGTGCCAGCAGATTACAACAGGGGTGGCAAAGCTATGGCTACACCTTC. The variable domain in full, with the rest retrieved from reference TRBV7-2 and TRBJ1-2, is GAGVSQSPSNKVTEKGKDVELRCDPISGHTALYWYRQSLGQGLEFLIYFQGNSAPDKSGLPSDRFSAERTGGSVSTLTIQRTQQEDSAVYLCASRLQQGWQSYGYTFGSGTRLTVV.

The genes are TRBV6-6 and TRBJ2-1; the D gene is possibly TRBD1 (8 bases). V was pared by 7 bases and J by 5 bases, with 18 bases between. The CDR3 loop spans 15 amino acids. Germline V lookup: CDR1 MNHNY, CDR2 SVGAGI (reference sequence). Written as DNA, the CDR3 is TGTGCCAGCACCCTACAGGGGGGGCGGCACAATGAGCAGTTCTTC. It is translated as CASTLQGGRHNEQFF.

The chain employs TRBV9 and TRBJ2-2; D perhaps matches TRBD1 (6 bases). Germline CDR1 and CDR2: SGDLS and YYNGEE. CDR3 size: 15 residues. The V and J ends lost 5 bases and 5 bases respectively, with 16 bases between them. Written as DNA, the CDR3 is TGTGCCAGCAGTGAAGTTGGGGGCCGGACCGGGGAGCTGTTTTTT. Protein: CASSEVGGRTGELFF.

V gene TRBV30 combines with J gene TRBJ1-6; unclear D gene. Germline CDR1 and CDR2: GTSNPN and SVGIG (reference sequence). The CDR3 is 15 residues long. Trimming pared 2 bases from V and 3 bases from J, leaving 11 bases between. The CDR3 loop reads CAWSSGFFYNSPLHF. The DNA for the CDR3 is TGTGCCTGGAGTTCAGGCTTTTTCTATAATTCACCCCTCCACTTT.